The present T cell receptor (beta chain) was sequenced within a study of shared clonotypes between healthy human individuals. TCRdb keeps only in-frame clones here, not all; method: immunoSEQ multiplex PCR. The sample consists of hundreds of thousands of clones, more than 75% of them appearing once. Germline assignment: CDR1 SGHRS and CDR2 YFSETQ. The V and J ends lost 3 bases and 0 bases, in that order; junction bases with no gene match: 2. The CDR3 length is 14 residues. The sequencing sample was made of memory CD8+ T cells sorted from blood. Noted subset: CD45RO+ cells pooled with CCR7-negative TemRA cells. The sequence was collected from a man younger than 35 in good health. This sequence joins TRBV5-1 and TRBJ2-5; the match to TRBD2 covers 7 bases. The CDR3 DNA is TGCGCCAGCAGCTCGGGACTAAACCAAGAGACCCAGTACTTC. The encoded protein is CASSSGLNQETQYF.